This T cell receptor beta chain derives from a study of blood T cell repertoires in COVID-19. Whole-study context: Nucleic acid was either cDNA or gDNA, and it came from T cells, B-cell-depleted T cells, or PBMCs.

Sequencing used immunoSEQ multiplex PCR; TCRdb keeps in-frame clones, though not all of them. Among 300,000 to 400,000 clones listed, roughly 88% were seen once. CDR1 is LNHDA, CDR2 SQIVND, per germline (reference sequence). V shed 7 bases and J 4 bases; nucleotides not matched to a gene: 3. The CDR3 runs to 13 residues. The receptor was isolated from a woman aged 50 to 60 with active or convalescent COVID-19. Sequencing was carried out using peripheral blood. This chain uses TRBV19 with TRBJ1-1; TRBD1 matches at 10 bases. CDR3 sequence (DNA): TGTGCCAGTACCGACAGGGGGCCCACTGAAGCTTTCTTT. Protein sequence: CASTDRGPTEAFF.